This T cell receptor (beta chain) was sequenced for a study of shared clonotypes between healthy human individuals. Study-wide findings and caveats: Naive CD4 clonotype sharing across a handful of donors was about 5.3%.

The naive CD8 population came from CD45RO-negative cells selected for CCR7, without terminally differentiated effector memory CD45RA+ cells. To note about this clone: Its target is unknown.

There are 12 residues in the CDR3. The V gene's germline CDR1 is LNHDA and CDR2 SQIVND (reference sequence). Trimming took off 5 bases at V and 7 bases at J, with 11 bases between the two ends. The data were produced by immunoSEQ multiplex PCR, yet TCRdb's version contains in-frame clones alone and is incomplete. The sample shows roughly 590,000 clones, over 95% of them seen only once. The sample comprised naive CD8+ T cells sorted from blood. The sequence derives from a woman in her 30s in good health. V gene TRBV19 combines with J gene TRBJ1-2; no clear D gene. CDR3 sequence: CASSPDLSGYTF. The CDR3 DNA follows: TGTGCCAGTAGTCCCGACCTCAGTGGCTACACCTTC.